Shown below are 28 T cell receptor beta chains from a single sample sequenced in a study of blood T cell repertoires in COVID-19. Method: immunoSEQ multiplex PCR; TCRdb's copy keeps in-frame clones and lacks some. The sample includes 150,000 to 200,000 clones, less than 85% of them seen just once. The specimen sequenced was PBMCs or T cells enriched from blood (not recorded which). These receptors all come from a man aged 55 to 69 who had recovered from COVID-19.

The chain uses TRBV7-6 and TRBJ1-1, with D hard to call. This CDR3 contains 14 residues. CDR1 is SGHVS, CDR2 FNYEAQ, per germline. The ends were cut back, 6 bases at V and 1 base at J, with 12 bases in the middle. The CDR3 nucleotides are TGTGCCAGCAGACAGCATCTGGGGAACACTGAAGCTTTCTTT. Protein: CASRQHLGNTEAFF.

The chain links TRBV9 to TRBJ2-1; TRBD1 aligns across 10 bases. Germline values: CDR1 SGDLS, CDR2 YYNGEE. The CDR3 loop spans 17 amino acids. Unmatched junction bases numbered 12, after V lost 7 bases and J lost 2 bases. CDR3 sequence (DNA): TGTGCCAGCGGCCAACCGGGACAGGGGCAAACCTACAATGAGCAGTTCTTC. Its translation: CASGQPGQGQTYNEQFF.

This chain uses TRBV2 with TRBJ1-3; the D is unclear. The germline V and J ends were trimmed by 1 base and 0 bases, with 10 bases remaining between them. CDR3 length: 16 amino acids. CDR1 and CDR2 (germline): SNHLY, FYNNEI. For the CDR3, the DNA is TGTGCCAGCAGTGAAGAGCTGCCGAGCTCTGGAAACACCATATATTTT. Translating it yields CASSEELPSSGNTIYF.

Points on this clone: A much larger clone lies a single base off, so this may be a read error. This chain uses TRBV2 with TRBJ2-2; 8 nucleotides agree with TRBD1. This CDR3 has 15 amino acids. Germline assignment: CDR1 SNHLY and CDR2 FYNNEI. Trimming took 6 bases from V and 3 from J; bases not matched to a gene: 6. The CDR3 DNA sequence: TGTGCCAGCAGCCATCAGGGGGCTGACACCGGGGAGCTGTTTTTT. Translating it yields CASSHQGADTGELFF.

The chain joins TRBV2 to TRBJ1-5, with D possibly matching TRBD1 (6 bases). Looked up from germline, CDR1 is SNHLY and CDR2 is FYNNEI. The CDR3 runs to 15 residues. Trimming shortened V by 6 bases and J by 6 bases, and 18 bases separated the two germline ends. The CDR3: CASSSGVLSGQPQHF. CDR3 sequence (DNA): TGTGCCAGCAGCTCAGGGGTATTGAGCGGTCAGCCCCAGCATTTT.

This sequence joins TRBV28 and TRBJ2-3; D remains ambiguous. CDR3 size: 13 residues. CDR1 is MDHEN and CDR2 is SYDVKM in the germline V gene. Trimming shortened V by 2 bases and J by 5 bases, and 8 bases separated the two germline ends. For the CDR3, the DNA is TGTGCCAGCAGTTTAGTTAGACTAGATACGCAGTATTTT. Translating gives CASSLVRLDTQYF.

This clone was counted a few times. This sequence joins TRBV5-4 and TRBJ2-7, with 10 bases lining up with TRBD2. The germline gives CDR1 SGHNT, CDR2 YYREEE (reference sequence). The CDR3 is 20 residues long. V lost 2 bases, J lost 3 bases, and 20 bases stayed unmatched. The CDR3 DNA is TGTGCCAGCAGCTTTGGCCTCGGGGGAAGGGCTAGCGGGAGCGGCTACGAGCAGTACTTC. It encodes CASSFGLGGRASGSGYEQYF.

This CDR3 is CASSFGQGTSYEQYF. For the CDR3, the DNA is TGTGCCAGCAGCTTCGGACAGGGGACCTCCTACGAGCAGTACTTC. The V call is TRBV5-4, the J call TRBJ2-7; 9 bases agree with TRBD1. Unmatched junction bases numbered 3, after V lost 2 bases and J lost 0 bases. The CDR3 totals 15 residues. CDR1 and CDR2 from the germline V gene are SGHNT and YYREEE (reference sequence).

The rearrangement links TRBV5-1 to TRBJ1-1; TRBD1 matches at 9 bases. The CDR3 runs to 14 residues. V shed 6 bases, J shed 7 bases, and the junction held 10 bases outside the gene matches. Germline CDR1 SGHRS, CDR2 YFSETQ. CDR3 DNA: TGCGCCAGCAACACGGGACAGGGAAGGCGTGAAGCTTTCTTT. Translation: CASNTGQGRREAFF.

The J gene is TRBJ1-5, the V gene TRBV18, with D unclear. This CDR3 has 15 residues. CDR1 is KGHSH, CDR2 LQKENI, per germline. V was pared by 6 bases and J by 2 bases, with 14 bases between. The DNA of the CDR3 is TGTGCCAGCTCGATTGGGCCAGCTGGCAATCAGCCCCAGCATTTT. This sequence encodes CASSIGPAGNQPQHF.

The V call is TRBV2, the J call TRBJ1-4; D possibly corresponds to TRBD1 (6 bases). From germline, CDR1 is SNHLY and CDR2 FYNNEI. V was pared by 10 bases and J by 4 bases, with 13 bases between. The CDR3 sequence is 13 residues long. The CDR3 coding sequence is TGTGCCACCCTAAGGGGACATAATGAAAAACTGTTTTTT. Its translation is CATLRGHNEKLFF.

The chain combines TRBV30 with TRBJ1-2; possible D gene TRBD1, 5 bases. Germline V CDR1 and CDR2: GTSNPN, SVGIG (reference sequence). V was clipped by 2 bases and J by 3 bases, with 13 bases between them. The CDR3 has 14 amino acids. CDR3 nucleotides: TGTGCCTGGAGTTCCCCTAACAGGTACTATGGCTACACCTTC. Translating gives CAWSSPNRYYGYTF.

This clone was counted at least ten times. The chain combines TRBV27 with TRBJ2-7; D not resolved. The V gene lost 10 bases and the J gene lost 6 bases, with 16 bases spanning the gap. CDR1 MNHEY and CDR2 SMNVEV come from the germline V gene (reference sequence). The CDR3 totals 12 residues. The CDR3 here is CATLTQLGEQYF. The CDR3 DNA follows: TGTGCCACCCTGACCCAGCTAGGCGAGCAGTACTTC.

The chain has TRBV11-2 and TRBJ2-5, with D unresolved. The J call may be faulty, since TRBJ2-7 better matches the DNA end. The CDR3 loop spans 12 amino acids. Germline V gene lookup returns CDR1 SGHAT and CDR2 FQNNGV. DNA of the CDR3: TGTGCCAGCAGCTTCGCGCTATACGAGCAGTACTTC. This codes for CASSFALYEQYF.

This clone occurred once. The rearrangement joins TRBV7-3 to TRBJ2-2; tentatively, D is TRBD2 (6 bases). CDR1 SGHTA and CDR2 FQGTGA come from the germline V gene. The V and J ends lost 0 bases and 6 bases respectively, with 14 bases between them. This CDR3 is 16 amino acids long. The CDR3 nucleotides read TGTGCCAGCAGCTTAACCGGGAGCCGCACACCCGGGGAGCTGTTTTTT. Its translation is CASSLTGSRTPGELFF.

The chain combines TRBV3-1 (or the pseudogene TRBV3-2) with TRBJ2-1, with TRBD1 matching over 7 bases. Germline V lookup: CDR1 LGHDT, CDR2 YNNKEL (reference sequence). CDR3 length: 15 residues. V lost 7 bases to trimming and J lost 0 bases; unmatched junction nucleotides: 6. In nucleotides, the CDR3 is TGTGCCAGCACCGGACAGGCCAGCTCCTACAATGAGCAGTTCTTC. Translating it yields CASTGQASSYNEQFF.

This rearrangement joins TRBV6-6 to TRBJ2-5, with 14 bases fitting TRBD2. In germline, CDR1 is MNHNY, CDR2 SVGAGI (reference sequence). V shed 5 bases, J shed 0 bases, and the junction held 14 bases outside the gene matches. The CDR3 totals 20 residues. This chain's CDR3 is CASSPSPGLAGEWYQETQYF. CDR3 sequence (DNA): TGTGCCAGCAGTCCCTCCCCGGGACTAGCGGGAGAGTGGTACCAAGAGACCCAGTACTTC.

V usage is TRBV7-2 and J usage is TRBJ2-2, with 9 positions matching TRBD1. This CDR3 is 15 amino acids long. V was clipped by 6 bases and J by 7 bases; unmatched bases: 9. Germline CDR1 and CDR2: SGHTA and FQGNSA. The CDR3 sequence: CASSLRTGVFGELFF. The CDR3 DNA reads as TGTGCCAGCAGTCTTAGGACAGGGGTTTTCGGGGAGCTGTTTTTT.

The chain uses TRBV10-3 and TRBJ2-7; weak D call: TRBD1 (6 bases). Deletions cut 6 bases from V and 3 bases from J, with 18 bases between. CDR3 size: 15 residues. In germline, CDR1 is ENHRY, CDR2 SYGVKD. DNA for the CDR3: TGTGCCATCAGCCCGACAGGCTTGGCGTTCTACGAGCAGTACTTC. It translates to CAISPTGLAFYEQYF.

This chain uses TRBV2 with TRBJ2-1; D is possibly TRBD1 (5 bases). CDR3 length: 13 amino acids. Germline CDR1 and CDR2: SNHLY and FYNNEI. V was pared by 4 bases and J by 8 bases, with 12 bases between. In DNA, the CDR3 is TGTGCCAGCAGTGGATTCTTAGGGGATGAGCAGTTCTTC. Its protein is CASSGFLGDEQFF.

The rearrangement joins TRBV2 to TRBJ1-2, with a possible D match to TRBD1 (5 bases). The V and J ends lost 5 bases and 4 bases respectively, with 20 bases between them. The CDR3 covers 16 residues. The germline V gene encodes CDR1 SNHLY and CDR2 FYNNEI. The CDR3 region is CASSYNPGTSVYGYTF. CDR3 sequence (DNA): TGTGCCAGCAGTTACAACCCCGGGACTTCCGTCTATGGCTACACCTTC.

The table lists this clone with a few counts. The chain is built from TRBV13 and TRBJ2-7; a possible D gene is TRBD1 (6 bases). Germline lookup yields CDR1 PRHDT and CDR2 FYEKMQ (reference sequence). This CDR3 is 14 amino acids long. V lost 5 bases and J lost 2, with 13 bases in between. This chain's CDR3 is CASSTQGRTYEQYF. The CDR3 bases are TGTGCCAGCAGCACACAGGGAAGGACCTACGAGCAGTACTTC.

The rearrangement uses TRBV29-1 and TRBJ1-5; D unclear. V was shortened by 7 bases and J by 11 bases, with 18 bases between the two germline ends. The CDR3 contains 12 residues. Germline CDR1 and CDR2: SQVTM and ANQGSEA. CDR3 coding DNA: TGCAGCGCCCGAACTGGGGAGAGGTCCCAGCATTTT. The encoded protein is CSARTGERSQHF.

The chain carries TRBV18 and TRBJ2-7, with unresolved D. Germline V gives CDR1 KGHSH, CDR2 LQKENI. The V and J ends lost 6 bases and 0 bases respectively, with 6 bases between them. The CDR3 contains 12 residues. In DNA form, the CDR3 reads TGTGCCAGCTCGGTCAGCTCCTACGAGCAGTACTTC. The encoded protein is CASSVSSYEQYF.

The CDR3 is CASKGPRDNPPGELFF. CDR3 in DNA: TGTGCCAGCAAGGGGCCTAGGGACAATCCTCCCGGGGAGCTGTTTTTT. The V gene is TRBV2, the J gene TRBJ2-2; weak D call: TRBD1 (6 bases). This CDR3 comprises 16 residues. From germline, CDR1 is SNHLY and CDR2 FYNNEI. Between the trimmed V and J ends, which lost 7 bases and 6 bases, there was a span of 21 bases.

This rearrangement joins TRBV6-5 to TRBJ2-1, with D perhaps TRBD2 (7 bases). Trimming took 2 bases from V and 11 from J, leaving 16 bases between them. CDR1 is MNHEY, CDR2 SVGAGI, per germline. This CDR3 region has 14 residues. CDR3 sequence (DNA): TGTGCCAGCAGTTACGGAACGGGGGGCAGGCAGCAGTTCTTC. Its protein product is CASSYGTGGRQQFF.

V gene TRBV9 combines with J gene TRBJ1-1, with 8 positions matching TRBD1. Germline CDR1 and CDR2: SGDLS and YYNGEE. V lost 4 bases to trimming and J lost 5 bases; unmatched junction nucleotides: 7. CDR3 length: 14 residues. CDR3 residues: CASSRDRGSTEAFF. The CDR3 DNA reads as TGTGCCAGCAGCCGAGACAGGGGCTCTACTGAAGCTTTCTTT.

The chain is built from TRBV10-2 and TRBJ2-2, with TRBD1 identical over 7 bases. J gave up 8 bases and V 8 bases, and 11 bases lay outside the gene matches. Per the germline V gene, CDR1 is WSHSY and CDR2 is SAAADI. The CDR3 is 14 amino acids. The CDR3 loop reads CASGEQGSKGELFF. CDR3 DNA: TGCGCCAGCGGGGAACAGGGGAGCAAAGGGGAGCTGTTTTTT.